The rows below give T cell receptor beta chains drawn from one sample of a study of shared clonotypes between healthy human individuals. Sequencing used immunoSEQ multiplex PCR; TCRdb keeps in-frame clones, though not all of them. The sample records approximately 2,200,000 clones, approximately 94% being singletons. Sequenced input: naive CD8+ T cells from PBMCs. These receptors all come from a man younger than 35 in good health. Some clones in this sample may be carry-over from other donors' samples. The CDR3 runs from the conserved cysteine through the conserved F or W. Each record gives: V gene, D gene, clone size, J gene, CDR3 DNA, CDR3 protein. A D gene is named only where the DNA matches it firmly. For some rows the clone size is stated as once, few or many, or as a class when expanded; others skip it.

TRBV7-8	.	.	TRBJ2-7	TGTGCCAGCAGCTTCCCCTCCTACGAGCAGTACTTC	CASSFPSYEQYF
TRBV9	.	.	TRBJ1-2	TGTGCCAGCAGCGTAGGGGCAGGTATCTATGGCTACACCTTC	CASSVGAGIYGYTF
TRBV28	.	.	TRBJ1-3	TGTGCCAGCAGTCTCGCCCTTAACTCTGGAAACACCATATATTTT	CASSLALNSGNTIYF
TRBV7-8	TRBD2	.	TRBJ2-2	TGTGCCAGCAGCCCAGGGACTAGCGGGGGACCCACCGGGGAGCTGTTTTTT	CASSPGTSGGPTGELFF
TRBV28	.	.	TRBJ1-2	TGTGCCAGCAGTTTGCAGGGGGGCTACACCTTC	CASSLQGGYTF
TRBV6-6	TRBD1	.	TRBJ1-1	TGTGCCAGCAGTTACAATTCACAGGGGGCGGCTTTCTTT	CASSYNSQGAAFF
TRBV27	TRBD2	once	TRBJ2-1	TGTGCCAGCAGTTTTGCACTAGCGGGAAATGAGCAGTTCTTC	CASSFALAGNEQFF
TRBV27	TRBD2	.	TRBJ2-7	TGTGCCAGCAGTTTTACGGGGGGCTCCTACGAGCAGTACTTC	CASSFTGGSYEQYF
TRBV7-9	TRBD1	.	TRBJ1-2	TGTGCCAGCAGCCAAGAGCCGGGACAGGGTCGCGGCTACACCTTC	CASSQEPGQGRGYTF
TRBV29-1	.	.	TRBJ2-7	TGCAGCGTTGAAAGGGACAACGACTACGAGCAGTACTTC	CSVERDNDYEQYF
TRBV27	TRBD2	.	TRBJ2-5	TGTGCCAGCAGCCCCGGGACTAGCGGGATAAGTGGTAGGGGAGAGACCCAGTACTTC	CASSPGTSGISGRGETQYF
TRBV2	TRBD2	.	TRBJ2-1	TGTGCCAGCAGTGAGGATAGCGGGGCGATCTCGTGGGGCAATGAGCAGTTCTTC	CASSEDSGAISWGNEQFF
TRBV11-3	.	.	TRBJ2-5	TGTGCCAGCAGCTTAGGAGGCCAGGGTGGCCAAGAGACCCAGTACTTC	CASSLGGQGGQETQYF
TRBV25-1	TRBD2	.	TRBJ2-2	TGTGCCAGCAGTGGGATTGGACTAGCCCACACCGGGGAGCTGTTTTTT	CASSGIGLAHTGELFF
TRBV27	TRBD2	.	TRBJ2-1	TGTGCCAGCAGAACCTCTAGCGGGAGGGCTATAAATGAGCAGTTCTTC	CASRTSSGRAINEQFF
TRBV19	TRBD1	once	TRBJ1-2	TGTGCCACCGCCGACCTCGGGACAGGGGGCCCTCTCCTCTATGGCTACACCTTC	CATADLGTGGPLLYGYTF
TRBV9	.	.	TRBJ2-3	TGTGCCAGCAGCCCTACTCGTCGGGGATCGGGCACAGATACGCAGTATTTT	CASSPTRRGSGTDTQYF
TRBV6-5	TRBD1	.	TRBJ2-2	TGTGCCAGCAAAATAAGACAGGGCACCGGGGAGCTGTTTTTT	CASKIRQGTGELFF
TRBV9	.	.	TRBJ2-7	TGTGCCAGCAGCGTTGCTGGGACTGGCCATACCGAGCAGTACTTC	CASSVAGTGHTEQYF
TRBV5-6	.	few	TRBJ1-1	TGTGCCAGCAGCGACGGGGACACTGAAGCTTTCTTT	CASSDGDTEAFF
TRBV5-1	.	.	TRBJ1-1	TGCGCCAGCAGCTTGCTCGGTGGCACTGAAGCTTTCTTT	CASSLLGGTEAFF
TRBV19	TRBD1	.	TRBJ2-5	TGTGCCAGTAGCGATACAGGGGTAGAGACCCAGTACTTC	CASSDTGVETQYF
TRBV6-5	.	.	TRBJ2-7	TGTGCCAGCAGTTACTCAGTCCAGGGTAACTACGAGCAGTACTTC	CASSYSVQGNYEQYF
TRBV27	.	.	TRBJ1-5	TGTGCCAGCAGTTTTGGCAGGACGCATCCCCAGCATTTT	CASSFGRTHPQHF
TRBV6-5	TRBD2	.	TRBJ2-7	TGTGCCAGCAGCCCCGGGACTAGCGGGAACTACGAGCAGTACTTC	CASSPGTSGNYEQYF
TRBV19	TRBD1	.	TRBJ1-1	TGTGCCAGTAGTATAGACGACAGGGGGAACACTGAAGCTTTCTTT	CASSIDDRGNTEAFF
TRBV5-4	.	.	TRBJ2-1	TGTGCCAGCAGCTTGGACAGGCGCGGGGAGCAGTTCTTC	CASSLDRRGEQFF
TRBV28	.	once	TRBJ2-5	TGTGCCAGCAGTTTGTCAGGAGGAGAGACCCAGTACTTC	CASSLSGGETQYF
TRBV27	TRBD1	once	TRBJ2-7	TGTGCCAGCAGTTTGACGGGGACAGGGAGGTACGAGCAGTACTTC	CASSLTGTGRYEQYF
TRBV19	.	.	TRBJ1-5	TGTGCCAGTAGTAACCAGGGTACCAATCAGCCCCAGCATTTT	CASSNQGTNQPQHF
TRBV29-1	TRBD2	once	TRBJ2-7	TGCAGCGCACTACTAGCGGGACCTTACGAGCAGTACTTC	CSALLAGPYEQYF
TRBV4-1	TRBD1	.	TRBJ2-2	TGCGCCAGCAGCCAGAAGGGACAGTCAAACACCGGGGAGCTGTTTTTT	CASSQKGQSNTGELFF
TRBV11-2	.	once	TRBJ2-7	TGTGCCAGCAGCGCTACGGGAGTACTGGGCCACGAGCAGTACTTC	CASSATGVLGHEQYF
TRBV7-8	TRBD2	.	TRBJ2-5	TGTGCCAGCAGGACTCGGACTAGCGGGAAGGAGACCCAGTACTTC	CASRTRTSGKETQYF
TRBV19	.	.	TRBJ1-5	TGTGCCAGTAGTGGATCGGGACGGAACCACAATCAGCCCCAGCATTTT	CASSGSGRNHNQPQHF
TRBV6-1	.	.	TRBJ2-7	TGTGCCAGCAGTGAAGAGGAGGGGTTCTACGAGCAGTACTTC	CASSEEEGFYEQYF
TRBV28	.	.	TRBJ2-7	TGTGCCAGCAGCCCCGGGCTGAGCTCCTACGAGCAGTACTTC	CASSPGLSSYEQYF
TRBV4-3	TRBD1	.	TRBJ2-7	TGCGCCAGCAGCCCAGGAGACAGGGGTGGCTACGAGCAGTACTTC	CASSPGDRGGYEQYF
TRBV2	.	.	TRBJ1-2	TGTGCCAGCAGTGAGGCCGGCCTAAACTATGGCTACACCTTC	CASSEAGLNYGYTF
TRBV6-6	.	.	TRBJ2-7	TGTGCCAGCAGTTACTCGAACCCGGGATTGGGAGAGCAGTACTTC	CASSYSNPGLGEQYF
TRBV7-2	.	.	TRBJ1-1	TGTGCCAGCAGCCTCTGGCGGTGGGGGAACACTGAAGCTTTCTTT	CASSLWRWGNTEAFF
TRBV19	TRBD1	.	TRBJ2-7	TGTGCCAGTAAGCCGACAGGGGCCGGCTACGAGCAGTACTTC	CASKPTGAGYEQYF
TRBV6-1	.	.	TRBJ2-1	TGTGCCACCGGAATACAGGAGCAGTTCTTC	CATGIQEQFF
TRBV9	TRBD2	.	TRBJ2-2	TGTGCCAGCAGCGCCCTCCGGACTAGGAACACCGGGGAGCTGTTTTTT	CASSALRTRNTGELFF
TRBV27	.	.	TRBJ2-7	TGTGCCAGCAGTTTCGGGGGGCCTGACGAGCAGTACTTC	CASSFGGPDEQYF
TRBV5-6	.	.	TRBJ2-7	TGTGCCAGCAGCCCCGGAACCTACGAGCAGTACTTC	CASSPGTYEQYF
TRBV2	.	.	TRBJ1-5	TGTGCCAGCAGTGACGAGATAATTAGCAATCAGCCCCAGCATTTT	CASSDEIISNQPQHF
TRBV6-1	.	.	TRBJ2-2	TGTGCCAGCAGTGAGAGGGCAGGGAGCACCGGGGAGCTGTTTTTT	CASSERAGSTGELFF
TRBV27	.	.	TRBJ1-1	TGTGCCAGCAGTTTATCGATTGGGAGGACTGAAGCTTTCTTT	CASSLSIGRTEAFF
TRBV23-1	.	.	TRBJ1-1	TGCGCCAGCAGTCAACCTTACAGGGAAGGGTCTGAAGCTTTCTTT	CASSQPYREGSEAFF
TRBV6-4	TRBD1	.	TRBJ1-2	TGTGCCAGCAGTGACTCAGACAGGGGGCAAGCGTACTATGGCTACACCTTC	CASSDSDRGQAYYGYTF
TRBV4-1	TRBD2	.	TRBJ2-3	TGCGCCAGCAGCCAAGAAGGGACTAGCGGCACAGATACGCAGTATTTT	CASSQEGTSGTDTQYF
TRBV28	.	.	TRBJ2-1	TGTGCCAGCAGTCCAGTGGGCACCTACAATGAGCAGTTCTTC	CASSPVGTYNEQFF
TRBV30	TRBD2	.	TRBJ2-1	TGTGCCTGCGAGCGGGAGCCCTACAATGAGCAGTTCTTC	CACEREPYNEQFF
TRBV29-1	.	.	TRBJ2-1	TGCAGCGCCGAACTGGACGACTACAATGAGCAGTTCTTC	CSAELDDYNEQFF
TRBV28	TRBD1	.	TRBJ2-1	TGTGCCAGCAGTTTGTACCGTCGGTCGGGACAGGGTCACAATGAGCAGTTCTTC	CASSLYRRSGQGHNEQFF
TRBV28	.	.	TRBJ2-7	TGTGCCAGCAGTCCCGAGGAGGGGGTGGGCTCCTACGAGCAGTACTTC	CASSPEEGVGSYEQYF